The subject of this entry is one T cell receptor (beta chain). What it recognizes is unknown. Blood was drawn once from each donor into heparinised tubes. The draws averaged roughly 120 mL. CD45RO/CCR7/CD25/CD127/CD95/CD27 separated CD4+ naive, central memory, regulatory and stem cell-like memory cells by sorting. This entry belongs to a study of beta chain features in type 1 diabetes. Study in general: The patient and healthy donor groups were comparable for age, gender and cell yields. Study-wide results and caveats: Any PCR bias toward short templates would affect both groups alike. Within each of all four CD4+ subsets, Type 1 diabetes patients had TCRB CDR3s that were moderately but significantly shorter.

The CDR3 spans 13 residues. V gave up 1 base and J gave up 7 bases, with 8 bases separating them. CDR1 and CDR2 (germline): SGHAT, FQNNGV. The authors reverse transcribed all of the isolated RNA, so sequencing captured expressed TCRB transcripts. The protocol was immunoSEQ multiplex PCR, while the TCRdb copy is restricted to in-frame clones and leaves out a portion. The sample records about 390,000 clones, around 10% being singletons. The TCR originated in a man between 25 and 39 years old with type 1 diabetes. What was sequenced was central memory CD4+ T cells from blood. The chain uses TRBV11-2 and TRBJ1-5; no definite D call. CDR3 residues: CASSLGVSQPQHF. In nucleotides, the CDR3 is TGTGCCAGCAGCTTAGGGGTGAGCCAGCCCCAGCATTTT.